The 9 T cell receptor beta chains in this list originate from one sample, sequenced in a study of T cells in narcolepsy. Method: immunoSEQ multiplex PCR; TCRdb's copy keeps in-frame clones and lacks some. The table includes about 21,000 clones, 92% detected once. Material for sequencing was CD45RA- memory CD4+ T cells from PBMCs. The receptor set was obtained from a human donor with narcolepsy.

This chain uses TRBV28 with TRBJ1-5; weak D call: TRBD1 (5 bases). CDR3 length: 15 residues. Per germline, CDR1 MDHEN and CDR2 SYDVKM. The ends were cut back, 6 bases at V and 1 base at J, with 13 bases in the middle. The CDR3 is CASSRPWGSNQPQHF. In DNA form, the CDR3 reads TGTGCCAGCAGCCGACCATGGGGGAGCAATCAGCCCCAGCATTTT. The full variable domain, its missing parts supplied by reference TRBV28 and TRBJ1-5, is DVKVTQSSRYLVKRTGEKVFLECVQDMDHENMFWYRQDPGLGLRLIYFSYDVKMKEKGDIPEGYSVSREKKERFSLILESASTNQTSMYLCASSRPWGSNQPQHFGDGTRLSIL.

The J gene is TRBJ1-1, the V gene TRBV28, with no clear D. V dropped 3 bases and J dropped 3 bases, with 8 bases sitting between them. CDR1 is MDHEN and CDR2 is SYDVKM in the germline V gene. The CDR3 is made up of 13 amino acids. The CDR3 region is CASSFSTDTEAFF. In DNA form, the CDR3 reads TGTGCCAGCAGTTTCTCAACAGACACTGAAGCTTTCTTT.

The gene calls are TRBV18 and TRBJ2-2; TRBD2 might be the D (6 bases). CDR1 and CDR2 (germline): KGHSH, LQKENI. The CDR3 is 15 amino acids. Trimming left V 1 base short and J 4 bases short, with 10 bases between. The CDR3 here is CASSPQAGPTGELFF. The CDR3 DNA is TGTGCCAGCTCACCACAAGCGGGCCCCACCGGGGAGCTGTTTTTT.

This clone turned up a few times. The chain recombines TRBV10-2 with TRBJ1-4; the D gene is possibly TRBD1 (5 bases). The germline gives CDR1 WSHSY, CDR2 SAAADI. V lost 3 bases to trimming and J lost 12 bases, with 20 bases between them. This CDR3 contains 15 residues. CDR3 region: CASSDHPGRSEELFF. The CDR3 coding sequence is TGCGCCAGCAGTGACCACCCGGGACGGTCGGAAGAACTGTTTTTT.

CDR3 in DNA: TGTGCCAGCAGTGAGTCGGAGGTCGGGGAGCTGTTTTTT. Translated: CASSESEVGELFF. J is TRBJ2-2 and V is TRBV2; perhaps TRBD2 as D (5 bases). Trimming shortened V by 3 bases and J by 7 bases, and 9 bases separated the two germline ends. The CDR3 is made up of 13 amino acids. Germline V gene sequence: CDR1 SNHLY, CDR2 FYNNEI.

V usage is TRBV18 and J usage is TRBJ1-5; no firm D call. The germline V gene has CDR1 KGHSH and CDR2 LQKENI. V was pared by 2 bases and J by 5 bases, with 7 bases between. This CDR3 region has 13 residues. The CDR3 coding sequence is TGTGCCAGCTCACCAGGGGTCCATCAGCCCCAGCATTTT. Its protein is CASSPGVHQPQHF.

This clone was counted only a few times. The chain is built from TRBV27 and TRBJ1-5; unclear D gene. CDR3 length: 13 amino acids. Germline assignment: CDR1 MNHEY and CDR2 SMNVEV (reference sequence). V lost 3 bases and J 6 bases, leaving 9 bases between the germline ends. Written as DNA, the CDR3 is TGTGCCAGCAGTTTGACTGCGGTTCAGCCCCAGCATTTT. Amino acid sequence: CASSLTAVQPQHF.

Of note for this clone: An end of the junction does not agree with germline; a read error may underlie this. The rearrangement links TRBV10-3 to TRBJ2-5; D gene unclear. The CDR3 has 13 residues. Germline lookup yields CDR1 ENHRY and CDR2 SYGVKD. CDR3 in DNA: TGTGCCATCGGCGCAGGTCAGCAAGAGGCCCAGTACTTC. Residues: CAIGAGQQEAQYF.

The chain is built from TRBV18 and TRBJ1-5, with D hard to call. The CDR3 is 14 residues long. Germline loops: CDR1 KGHSH, CDR2 LQKENI. V was clipped by 3 bases and J by 7 bases, with 13 bases between them. CDR3 residues: CASSPDPPKQPQHF. The DNA of the CDR3 is TGTGCCAGCTCACCTGACCCGCCGAAGCAGCCCCAGCATTTT.